Each of the 28 T cell receptor beta chains below was sequenced from the same sample in a study of blood T cell repertoires in COVID-19. Only in-frame clones appear in the TCRdb table, and some are missing; sequencing was by immunoSEQ multiplex PCR. The sample holds fewer than 100,000 clones, approximately 89% seen once. Material: peripheral blood. The receptors were gathered from a man between 45 and 60 years old with acute or convalescent COVID-19.

V gene TRBV5-1 combines with J gene TRBJ1-3; D is unclear. V was shortened by 0 bases and J by 2 bases, with 9 bases between the two germline ends. The CDR3 extends over 15 amino acids. CDR1 SGHRS and CDR2 YFSETQ come from the germline V gene. This CDR3 reads CASSLGGGPGNTIYF. The CDR3 region has the DNA TGCGCCAGCAGCTTGGGAGGAGGGCCTGGAAACACCATATATTTT.

The genes are TRBV15 and TRBJ2-5, with D tentatively TRBD2 (6 bases). Germline loops: CDR1 LNHNV, CDR2 YYDKDF (reference sequence). Trimming took 5 bases from V and 2 from J, leaving 15 bases between them. The CDR3 totals 15 residues. The CDR3 protein is CATSGRDGGQETQYF. The CDR3 region has the DNA TGTGCCACCAGCGGAAGAGATGGGGGGCAAGAGACCCAGTACTTC.

The rearrangement uses TRBV18 and TRBJ2-3, with 10 bases matching TRBD1. The V and J ends lost 3 bases and 1 base, in that order; junction bases with no gene match: 1. This CDR3 contains 15 residues. The germline gives CDR1 KGHSH, CDR2 LQKENI. In DNA form, the CDR3 reads TGTGCCAGCTCACCGGGGACAGGGGGCACAGATACGCAGTATTTT. This sequence encodes CASSPGTGGTDTQYF.

This clone occurred once. The gene calls are TRBV5-4 and TRBJ1-2; D is perhaps TRBD1 (6 bases). Germline CDR1 reads SGHNT; CDR2 reads YYREEE (reference sequence). The CDR3 length is 16 residues. Trimming cost V 4 bases and J 4 bases, with 20 bases left between them. The chain's CDR3 is CASSLGSAGAGYGYTF. In DNA form, the CDR3 reads TGTGCCAGCAGCCTGGGGTCGGCAGGGGCGGGCTATGGCTACACCTTC.

The V gene is TRBV15, the J gene TRBJ2-1, with D unresolved. Trimming took 0 bases from V and 0 from J, leaving 9 bases between them. Per germline, CDR1 LNHNV and CDR2 YYDKDF (reference sequence). The CDR3 length is 16 residues. The CDR3 here is CATSRDEESSYNEQFF. The CDR3 DNA sequence: TGTGCCACCAGCAGAGATGAGGAGAGCTCCTACAATGAGCAGTTCTTC.

CDR3 DNA: TGTGCCAGCAGCCCAGAAACGGGGAGGTATTCACCCCTCCACTTT. It translates to CASSPETGRYSPLHF. The chain carries TRBV9 and TRBJ1-6; no clear D gene. The CDR3 consists of 15 residues. V was trimmed by 4 bases and J by 8 bases, leaving 16 bases between them. Germline CDR1 and CDR2: SGDLS and YYNGEE.

This sequence joins TRBV15 and TRBJ1-2; 9 nucleotides agree with TRBD1. Germline values: CDR1 LNHNV, CDR2 YYDKDF (reference sequence). V lost 0 bases and J lost 4; bases outside the gene matches: 6. The CDR3 sequence is 16 residues long. CDR3 bases: TGTGCCACCAGCAGAGACATAGGGACAGGGATCTATGGCTACACCTTC. It yields the protein CATSRDIGTGIYGYTF.

The chain couples TRBV29-1 to TRBJ2-1; 11 positions agree with TRBD2. The germline gives CDR1 SQVTM, CDR2 ANQGSEA. CDR3 length equals 15 residues. Trimming took 1 base from V and 5 from J; bases not matched to a gene: 4. The CDR3 reads CSVEALAGVDNEQFF. The CDR3, as DNA: TGCAGCGTTGAAGCACTAGCGGGAGTCGACAATGAGCAGTTCTTC.

The chain combines TRBV7-6 with TRBJ2-5; 8 bases are a match to TRBD1. CDR3 size: 14 residues. Trimming at V came to 3 bases and at J to 5 bases, leaving 5 bases not matched to a gene. The germline V gene has CDR1 SGHVS and CDR2 FNYEAQ. This chain's CDR3 is CASSLDRAPETQYF. DNA for the CDR3: TGTGCCAGCAGCTTGGACAGGGCCCCGGAGACCCAGTACTTC.

CDR3 sequence (DNA): TGTGCCAGCAGCTCACAGGGAATGAACACTGAAGCTTTCTTT. Its protein is CASSSQGMNTEAFF. The chain couples TRBV7-3 to TRBJ1-1, with TRBD1 as a possible D gene (6 bases). V gave up 4 bases and J gave up 0 bases, with 9 bases separating them. This CDR3 region has 14 residues. Germline assignment: CDR1 SGHTA and CDR2 FQGTGA.

The gene calls are TRBV21-1 and TRBJ2-5; no DNA check was done on the table's D call, TRBD2. TRBV21-1 is designated a pseudogene. The CDR3 covers 14 residues. CDR3 sequence reads: CASSDRDLRETQYF. The DNA of the CDR3 is TGTGCCAGCAGCGACCGGGACTTGAGGGAGACCCAGTACTTC.

The CDR3 loop reads CASSLGTSGRSYEQYF. In DNA, the CDR3 is TGCGCCAGCAGCTTGGGGACTAGCGGGAGGTCCTACGAGCAGTACTTC. The chain employs TRBV5-1 and TRBJ2-7, with 14 bases identical to TRBD2. J was trimmed by 1 base and V by 0 bases; bases with no gene match: 0. From germline, CDR1 is SGHRS and CDR2 YFSETQ. This CDR3 is built from 16 residues.

This chain uses TRBV2 with TRBJ2-7, with D possibly matching TRBD2 (6 bases). Looked up from germline, CDR1 is SNHLY and CDR2 is FYNNEI. This CDR3 spans 13 amino acids. Trimming stripped 6 bases from V and 1 base from J, with 10 bases between. The CDR3, as DNA: TGTGCCAGCAGGGAGGGAATTTCCTACGAGCAGTACTTC. It yields the protein CASREGISYEQYF.

The J gene is TRBJ1-1, the V gene TRBV6-5; no clear D. The CDR3 has 13 residues. Trimming stripped 0 bases from V and 8 bases from J, with 10 bases between. Germline V gene data show CDR1 as MNHEY and CDR2 as SVGAGI. The CDR3 coding sequence is TGTGCCAGCAGTTACTCGCGGTTTAGGGAAGCTTTCTTT. Amino acid sequence: CASSYSRFREAFF.

V gene TRBV27 combines with J gene TRBJ2-5; maybe TRBD1 (6 bases). Trimming took off 5 bases at V and 2 bases at J, with 12 bases between the two ends. Germline-derived CDR1 and CDR2 are MNHEY and SMNVEV (reference sequence). CDR3 length: 14 residues. The CDR3 nucleotides read TGTGCCAGCAGTCCAGGACAGTTTCAAGAGACCCAGTACTTC. It specifies CASSPGQFQETQYF.

This clone has only a few counts. V and J are TRBV5-8 and TRBJ2-7, with 8 positions matching TRBD2. Germline V gene lookup returns CDR1 SGHTS and CDR2 YDEGEE. The CDR3 is made up of 14 amino acids. V was clipped by 3 bases and J by 7 bases; unmatched bases: 9. The CDR3 DNA reads TGTGCCAGCAGCTCGGGACTAGAATTGGGAGAGCAGTACTTC. This translates into CASSSGLELGEQYF.

The V gene is TRBV5-4, the J gene TRBJ2-1, with TRBD1 matching over 8 bases. V dropped 3 bases and J dropped 6; count of bases not matched to a gene: 17. The germline CDR1 and CDR2 sequences are SGHNT and YYREEE (reference sequence). This CDR3 contains 18 residues. The CDR3 sequence: CASSSKLPGRGQGNEQFF. The DNA for the CDR3 is TGTGCCAGCAGCTCCAAATTGCCGGGCAGGGGGCAGGGCAATGAGCAGTTCTTC.

V gene TRBV27 combines with J gene TRBJ2-7, with 7 bases lining up with TRBD2. The CDR3 contains 14 residues. The germline gives CDR1 MNHEY, CDR2 SMNVEV (reference sequence). Unmatched junction bases numbered 7, after V lost 2 bases and J lost 6 bases. CDR3 amino acids: CASSLPASGSEQYF. The CDR3 nucleotides are TGTGCCAGCAGTTTACCGGCTAGCGGAAGCGAGCAGTACTTC.

The chain combines TRBV5-8 with TRBJ2-3; 8 nucleotides agree with TRBD1. Germline-derived CDR1 and CDR2 are SGHTS and YDEGEE. The CDR3 loop spans 18 amino acids. V shed 1 base, J shed 0 bases, and the junction held 10 bases outside the gene matches. The CDR3 is CASSLISTGVSSTDTQYF. CDR3 bases: TGTGCCAGCAGCTTGATTTCGACAGGGGTCTCTAGCACAGATACGCAGTATTTT.

This sequence joins TRBV19 and TRBJ1-5; maybe TRBD1 (6 bases). Germline V gene data show CDR1 as LNHDA and CDR2 as SQIVND (reference sequence). This CDR3 is built from 13 residues. The V and J ends lost 3 bases and 5 bases respectively, with 8 bases between them. The CDR3 spells CASSMGADQPQHF. CDR3 bases: TGTGCCAGTAGTATGGGGGCAGATCAGCCCCAGCATTTT.

CDR3: CASSLSGGFGNTEAFF. In DNA form, the CDR3 reads TGCGCCAGCAGCTTGAGCGGGGGATTCGGGAACACTGAAGCTTTCTTT. The chain recombines TRBV5-1 with TRBJ1-1; weak D call: TRBD1 (5 bases). CDR1 is SGHRS and CDR2 is YFSETQ in the germline V gene. The V and J ends lost 1 base and 1 base respectively, with 14 bases between them. The CDR3 runs 16 residues.

This chain joins TRBV5-4 and TRBJ1-2; weak D call: TRBD1 (5 bases). Germline V gene sequence: CDR1 SGHNT, CDR2 YYREEE (reference sequence). The CDR3 loop spans 13 amino acids. Between the trimmed V and J ends, which lost 5 bases and 0 bases, there was a span of 8 bases. The CDR3 region is CASSLTANYGYTF. The CDR3, as DNA: TGTGCCAGCAGTTTGACAGCTAACTATGGCTACACCTTC.

The chain couples TRBV30 to TRBJ2-7, with a tentative D call TRBD1 (5 bases). The germline V and J ends were trimmed by 4 bases and 5 bases, with 15 bases remaining between them. The CDR3 is 13 amino acids. Germline-derived CDR1 and CDR2 are GTSNPN and SVGIG (reference sequence). The CDR3 bases are TGTGCCTGGATAGGGGCCGGGTGCCACGAGCAGTACTTC. This codes for CAWIGAGCHEQYF.

This chain uses TRBV10-2 with TRBJ1-4; D is possibly TRBD1 (6 bases). The CDR3 totals 13 residues. CDR1 is WSHSY and CDR2 is SAAADI in the germline V gene. V was cut by 6 bases and J by 8 bases, with 13 bases left in between. The CDR3 nucleotides read TGCGCCAGCAGCCGACAGGTAGACGAAAAACTGTTTTTT. Amino acid sequence: CASSRQVDEKLFF.

This rearrangement joins TRBV16 to TRBJ2-3; no clear D gene. The CDR3 runs to 14 residues. Germline values: CDR1 KGHSY, CDR2 FQNENV. Trimming pared 0 bases from V and 0 bases from J, leaving 4 bases between. The CDR3 bases are TGTGCCAGCAGCCAATCCGGGAGCACAGATACGCAGTATTTT. This translates into CASSQSGSTDTQYF.

V usage is TRBV3-1 (or the pseudogene TRBV3-2) and J usage is TRBJ2-3; 7 bases align to TRBD2. The CDR3 spans 16 residues. Unmatched junction bases numbered 9, after V lost 1 base and J lost 5 bases. Per germline, CDR1 LGHDT and CDR2 YNNKEL (reference sequence). The CDR3 nucleotides are TGTGCCAGCAGCCAAGGAAAGGGCGCGGGAGAAGATACGCAGTATTTT. Translation: CASSQGKGAGEDTQYF.

The rearrangement uses TRBV5-1 and TRBJ2-1; no reliable D call. This CDR3 spans 16 amino acids. In germline, CDR1 is SGHRS, CDR2 YFSETQ. Trimming took off 5 bases at V and 0 bases at J, with 15 bases between the two ends. The CDR3 loop is CASSNSLGNSYNEQFF. The CDR3 region has the DNA TGCGCCAGCAGTAACTCACTGGGCAACTCCTACAATGAGCAGTTCTTC.

The V and J genes are TRBV6-5 and TRBJ1-2; D gene ambiguous. The CDR3 sequence is 14 residues long. CDR1 is MNHEY, CDR2 SVGAGI, per germline. V lost 0 bases and J lost 4, with 9 bases in between. Here the CDR3 reads CASSYSRLGYGYTF. CDR3 nucleotides: TGTGCCAGCAGTTACTCGAGACTGGGCTATGGCTACACCTTC.